This TCR beta chain came from a study of T cells after yellow fever vaccination. The CDR3 has 14 residues. CDR1 SQVTM and CDR2 ANQGSEA come from the germline V gene. Trimming left V 6 bases short and J 6 bases short, with 20 bases between. Each CDR3 protein is one row after TCRdb ran MiXCR on the 5' RACE reads. Here the sample spans about 120,000 distinct CDR3 sequences, about 7.8% being singletons. This clonotype was recorded at least ten times. The V gene is TRBV29-1, the J gene TRBJ1-1; the D gene is possibly TRBD1 (5 bases). The origin of this receptor is a man aged 18 to 30 who received the YFV17D yellow fever vaccine. The specimen comprised CD4+ T cells sorted from PBMCs, sampled about 41 days after the first yellow fever vaccination. CDR3 sequence: CSVGAAGPEAEAFF. CDR3 DNA sequence: TGCAGCGTCGGGGCAGCGGGGCCCGAGGCTGAAGCTTTCTTT.